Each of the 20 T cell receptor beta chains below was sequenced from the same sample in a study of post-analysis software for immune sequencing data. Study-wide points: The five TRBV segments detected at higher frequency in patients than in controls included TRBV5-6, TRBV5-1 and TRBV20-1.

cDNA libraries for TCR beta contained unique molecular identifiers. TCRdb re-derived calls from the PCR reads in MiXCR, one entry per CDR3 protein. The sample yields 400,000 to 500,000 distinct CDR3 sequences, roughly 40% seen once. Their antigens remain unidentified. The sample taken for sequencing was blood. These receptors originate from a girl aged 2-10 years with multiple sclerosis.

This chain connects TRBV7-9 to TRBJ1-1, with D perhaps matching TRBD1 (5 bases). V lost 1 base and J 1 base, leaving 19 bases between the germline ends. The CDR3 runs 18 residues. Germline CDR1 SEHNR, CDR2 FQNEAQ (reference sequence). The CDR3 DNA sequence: TGTGCCAGCAGCTTAGGAACCACCAGGGATACTAAGAACACTGAAGCTTTCTTT. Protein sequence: CASSLGTTRDTKNTEAFF. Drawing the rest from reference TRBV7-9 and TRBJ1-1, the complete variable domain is DTGVSQNPRHKITKRGQNVTFRCDPISEHNRLYWYRQTLGQGPEFLTYFQNEAQLEKSRLLSDRFSAERPKGSFSTLEIQRTEQGDSAMYLCASSLGTTRDTKNTEAFFGQGTRLTVV.

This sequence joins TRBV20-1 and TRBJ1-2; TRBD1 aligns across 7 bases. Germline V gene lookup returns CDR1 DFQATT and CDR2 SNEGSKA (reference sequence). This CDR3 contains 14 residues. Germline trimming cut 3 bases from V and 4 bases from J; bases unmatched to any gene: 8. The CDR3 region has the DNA TGCAGTGCTAGTAGAGACAGGGCTGTCTATGGCTACACCTTC. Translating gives CSASRDRAVYGYTF.

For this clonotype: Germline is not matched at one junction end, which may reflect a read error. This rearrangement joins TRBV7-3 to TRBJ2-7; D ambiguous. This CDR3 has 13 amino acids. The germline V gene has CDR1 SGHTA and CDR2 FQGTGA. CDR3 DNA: TGTTCCAGCAGCTTAACGCCCGACTACGAGCAGTACTTC. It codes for CSSSLTPDYEQYF.

The CDR3 DNA reads TGTGCCAGCTGTTCAGGCGGCAGGGGCAATCAGCCCCAGCATTTT. It yields the protein CASCSGGRGNQPQHF. This chain links TRBV12-3 or TRBV12-4 with TRBJ1-5; tentatively, D is TRBD1 (5 bases). The CDR3 contains 15 residues. V was cut by 8 bases and J by 2 bases, with 16 bases left in between.

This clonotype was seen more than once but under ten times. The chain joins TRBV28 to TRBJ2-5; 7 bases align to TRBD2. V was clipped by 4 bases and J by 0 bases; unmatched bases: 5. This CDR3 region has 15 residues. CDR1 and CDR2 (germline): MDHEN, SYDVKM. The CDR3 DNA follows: TGTGCCAGCAGTTCCTTCGGGGGGTACCAAGAGACCCAGTACTTC. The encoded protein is CASSSFGGYQETQYF.

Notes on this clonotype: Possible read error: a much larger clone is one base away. CDR3 DNA: TGTGCCAGCAAAAAGTCCGGGACAGGCCAAGAGGCCCAGTACTTC. Encoded protein: CASKKSGTGQEAQYF. The chain uses TRBV2 and TRBJ2-5, with 8 bases fitting TRBD1. The CDR3 consists of 15 residues. Germline V gives CDR1 SNHLY, CDR2 FYNNEI. The full variable domain, completed using reference TRBV2 and TRBJ2-5, is EPEVTQTPSHQVTQMGQEVILRCVPISNHLYFYWYRQILGQKVEFLVSFYNNEISEKSEIFDDQFSVERPDGSNFTLKIRSTKLEDSAMYFCASKKSGTGQEAQYFGPGTRLLVL.

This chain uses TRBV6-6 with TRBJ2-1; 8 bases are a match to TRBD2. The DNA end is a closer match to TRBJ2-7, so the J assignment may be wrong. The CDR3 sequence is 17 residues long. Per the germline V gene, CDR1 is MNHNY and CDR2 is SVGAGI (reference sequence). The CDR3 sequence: CASSYLGRVAGLHEQYF. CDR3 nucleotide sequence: TGTGCCAGCAGTTACCTCGGGAGGGTAGCGGGATTGCACGAGCAGTACTTC.

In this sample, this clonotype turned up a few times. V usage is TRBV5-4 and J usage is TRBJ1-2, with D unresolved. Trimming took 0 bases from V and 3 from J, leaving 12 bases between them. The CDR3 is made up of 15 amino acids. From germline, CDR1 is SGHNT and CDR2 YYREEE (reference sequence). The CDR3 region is CASSLGPALDYGYTF. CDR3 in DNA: TGTGCCAGCAGCTTGGGTCCAGCCCTGGACTATGGCTACACCTTC.

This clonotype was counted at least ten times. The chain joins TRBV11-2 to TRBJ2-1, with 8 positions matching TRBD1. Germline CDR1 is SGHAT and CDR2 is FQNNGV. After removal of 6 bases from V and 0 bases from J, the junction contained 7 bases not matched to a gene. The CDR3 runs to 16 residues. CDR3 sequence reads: CASSIMGQVSYNEQFF. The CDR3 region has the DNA TGTGCCAGCAGTATAATGGGACAGGTCTCCTACAATGAGCAGTTCTTC.

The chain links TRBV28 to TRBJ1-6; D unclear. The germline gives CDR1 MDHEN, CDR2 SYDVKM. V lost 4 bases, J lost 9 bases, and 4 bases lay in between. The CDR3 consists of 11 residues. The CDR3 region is CASSYSSPLHF. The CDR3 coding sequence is TGTGCCAGCAGTTACAGTTCACCCCTCCACTTT.

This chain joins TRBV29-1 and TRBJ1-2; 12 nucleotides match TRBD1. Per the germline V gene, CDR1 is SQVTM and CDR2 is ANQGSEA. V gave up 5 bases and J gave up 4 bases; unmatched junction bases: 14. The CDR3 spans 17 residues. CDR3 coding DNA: TGCAGCGTTTCCAAGCCGGGACAGGGGGCGGGGATCTATGGCTACACCTTC. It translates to CSVSKPGQGAGIYGYTF. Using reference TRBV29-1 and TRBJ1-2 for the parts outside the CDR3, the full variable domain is SAVISQKPSRDICQRGTSLTIQCQVDSQVTMMFWYRQQPGQSLTLIATANQGSEATYESGFVIDKFPISRPNLTFSTLTVSNMSPEDSSIYLCSVSKPGQGAGIYGYTFGSGTRLTVV.

CDR3 loop: CASSLKGYGYTF. The DNA for the CDR3 is TGTGCCAGCAGCTTAAAGGGGTATGGCTACACCTTC. This sequence joins TRBV28 and TRBJ1-2; D might be TRBD1 (5 bases). The V and J ends lost 6 bases and 5 bases respectively, with 10 bases between them. This CDR3 is built from 12 residues. Germline V gene lookup returns CDR1 MDHEN and CDR2 SYDVKM.

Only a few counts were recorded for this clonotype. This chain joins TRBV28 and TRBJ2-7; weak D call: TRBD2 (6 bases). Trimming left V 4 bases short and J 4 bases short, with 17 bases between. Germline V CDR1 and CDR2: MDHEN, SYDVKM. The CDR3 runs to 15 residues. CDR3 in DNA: TGTGCCAGCAGTTGGGCGGGGCATGATGGGTACGAGCAGTACTTC. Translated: CASSWAGHDGYEQYF.

The CDR3 DNA sequence: TGTGCCAGCGCTAGGGAGGGTGTTAACTATGGCTACACCTTC. It specifies CASAREGVNYGYTF. The chain employs TRBV12-3 or TRBV12-4 and TRBJ1-2; D not resolved. The CDR3 is made up of 14 amino acids. V was cut by 8 bases and J by 1 base, with 14 bases left in between.

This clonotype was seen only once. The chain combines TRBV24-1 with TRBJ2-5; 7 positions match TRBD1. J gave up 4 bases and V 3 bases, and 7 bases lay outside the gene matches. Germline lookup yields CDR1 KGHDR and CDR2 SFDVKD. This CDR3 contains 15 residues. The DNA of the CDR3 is TGTGCCACCAGTGATAGGCGGGCAGGGGGAGAGACCCAGTACTTC. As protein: CATSDRRAGGETQYF.

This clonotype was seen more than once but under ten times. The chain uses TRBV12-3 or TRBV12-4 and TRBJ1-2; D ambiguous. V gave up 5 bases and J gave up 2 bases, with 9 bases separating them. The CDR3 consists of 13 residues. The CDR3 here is CASSSPWNYGYTF. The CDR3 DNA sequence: TGTGCCAGCAGTAGTCCTTGGAACTATGGCTACACCTTC.

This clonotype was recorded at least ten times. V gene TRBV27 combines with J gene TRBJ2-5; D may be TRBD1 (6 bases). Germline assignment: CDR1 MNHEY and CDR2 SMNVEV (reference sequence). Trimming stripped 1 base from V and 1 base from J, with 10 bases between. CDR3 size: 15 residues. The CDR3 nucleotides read TGTGCCAGCAGTTTATTACAGGGTAGCCAAGAGACCCAGTACTTC. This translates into CASSLLQGSQETQYF.

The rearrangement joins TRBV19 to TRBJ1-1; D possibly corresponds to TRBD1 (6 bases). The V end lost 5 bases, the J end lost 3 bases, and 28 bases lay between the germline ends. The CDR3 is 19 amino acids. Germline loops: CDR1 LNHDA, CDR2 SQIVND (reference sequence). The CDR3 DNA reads TGTGCCAGTAGTTTTTCCCCCGGGGGGCCCAAACAACCCGACACTGAAGCTTTCTTT. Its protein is CASSFSPGGPKQPDTEAFF.

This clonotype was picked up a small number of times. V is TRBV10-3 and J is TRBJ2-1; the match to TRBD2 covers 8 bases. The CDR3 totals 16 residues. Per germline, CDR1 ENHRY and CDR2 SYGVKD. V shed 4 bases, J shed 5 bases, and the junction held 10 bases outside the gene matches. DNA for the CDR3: TGTGCCATCAGTGCCCACACTAGCGGAATCGACAATGAGCAGTTCTTC. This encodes CAISAHTSGIDNEQFF.

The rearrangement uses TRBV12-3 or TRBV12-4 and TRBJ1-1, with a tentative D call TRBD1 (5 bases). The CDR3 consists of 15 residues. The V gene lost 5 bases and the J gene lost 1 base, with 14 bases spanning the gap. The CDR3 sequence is CASSRRQGTNTEAFF. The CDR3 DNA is TGTGCCAGCAGTAGACGTCAGGGCACGAACACTGAAGCTTTCTTT.